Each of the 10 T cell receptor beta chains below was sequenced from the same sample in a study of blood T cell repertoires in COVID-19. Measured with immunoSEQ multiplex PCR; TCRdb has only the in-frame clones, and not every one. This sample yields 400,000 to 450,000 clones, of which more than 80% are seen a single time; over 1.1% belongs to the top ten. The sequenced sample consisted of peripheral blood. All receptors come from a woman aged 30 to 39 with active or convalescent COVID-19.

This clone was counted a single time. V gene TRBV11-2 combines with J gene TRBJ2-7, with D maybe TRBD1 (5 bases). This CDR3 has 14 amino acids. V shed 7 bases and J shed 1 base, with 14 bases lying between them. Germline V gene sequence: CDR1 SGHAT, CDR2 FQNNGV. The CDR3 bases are TGTGCCAGCACCTATTATCAGGGATCCTACGAGCAGTACTTC. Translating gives CASTYYQGSYEQYF.

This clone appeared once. CDR3 coding DNA: TGTGCCAGCAGCATCCAGGGGGCTAATGAAGCTTTCTTT. Encoded protein: CASSIQGANEAFF. The rearrangement joins TRBV7-2 to TRBJ1-1; 8 bases match TRBD1. CDR1 and CDR2 (germline): SGHTA, FQGNSA. Trimming removed 5 bases from V and 7 bases from J; junction bases left unmatched: 6. This CDR3 contains 13 residues.

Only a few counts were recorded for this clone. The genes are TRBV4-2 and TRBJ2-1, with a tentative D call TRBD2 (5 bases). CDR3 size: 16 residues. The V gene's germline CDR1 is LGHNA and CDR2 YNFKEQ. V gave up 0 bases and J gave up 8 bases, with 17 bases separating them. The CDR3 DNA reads TGTGCCAGCAGCCAAGACGGCGGGTCTTTTAGGGATGAGCAGTTCTTC. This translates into CASSQDGGSFRDEQFF.

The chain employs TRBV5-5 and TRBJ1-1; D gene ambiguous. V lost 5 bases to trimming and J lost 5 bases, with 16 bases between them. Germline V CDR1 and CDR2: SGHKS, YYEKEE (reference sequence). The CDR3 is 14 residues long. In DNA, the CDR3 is TGTGCCAGCAGAAGAGAACAGTCAAGGACTGAAGCTTTCTTT. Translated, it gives CASRREQSRTEAFF.

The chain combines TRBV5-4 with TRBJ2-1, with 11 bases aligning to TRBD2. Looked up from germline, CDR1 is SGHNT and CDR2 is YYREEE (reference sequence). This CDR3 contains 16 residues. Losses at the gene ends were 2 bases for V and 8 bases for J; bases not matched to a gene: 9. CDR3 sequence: CASSFVNSGGADEQFF. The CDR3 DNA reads TGTGCCAGCAGCTTTGTAAATAGCGGGGGGGCCGATGAGCAGTTCTTC.

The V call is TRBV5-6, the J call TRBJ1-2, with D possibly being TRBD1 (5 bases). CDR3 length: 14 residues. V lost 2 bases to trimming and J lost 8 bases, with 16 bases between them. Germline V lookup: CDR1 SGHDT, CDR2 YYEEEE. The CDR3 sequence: CASSFSSGLEGYTF. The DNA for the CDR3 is TGTGCCAGCAGCTTTTCCTCAGGGCTAGAGGGCTACACCTTC.

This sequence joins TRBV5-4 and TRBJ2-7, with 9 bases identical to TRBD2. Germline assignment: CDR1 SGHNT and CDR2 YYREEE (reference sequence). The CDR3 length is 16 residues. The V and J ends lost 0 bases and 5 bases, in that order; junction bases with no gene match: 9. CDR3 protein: CASSLASGISPNEQYF. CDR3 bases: TGTGCCAGCAGCTTGGCTAGCGGGATCTCCCCCAACGAGCAGTACTTC.

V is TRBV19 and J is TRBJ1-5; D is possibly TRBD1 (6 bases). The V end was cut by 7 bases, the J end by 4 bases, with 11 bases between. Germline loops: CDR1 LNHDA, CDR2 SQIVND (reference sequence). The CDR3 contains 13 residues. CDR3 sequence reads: CASTDTGNQPQHF. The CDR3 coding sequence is TGTGCCAGTACCGACACAGGGAATCAGCCCCAGCATTTT.

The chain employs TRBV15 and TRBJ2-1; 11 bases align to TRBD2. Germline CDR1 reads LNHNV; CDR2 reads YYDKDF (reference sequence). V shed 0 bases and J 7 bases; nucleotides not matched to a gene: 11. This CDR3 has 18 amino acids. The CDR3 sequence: CATSRDGPRLAGNNEQFF. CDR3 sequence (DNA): TGTGCCACCAGCAGAGATGGGCCCCGACTAGCGGGAAATAATGAGCAGTTCTTC.

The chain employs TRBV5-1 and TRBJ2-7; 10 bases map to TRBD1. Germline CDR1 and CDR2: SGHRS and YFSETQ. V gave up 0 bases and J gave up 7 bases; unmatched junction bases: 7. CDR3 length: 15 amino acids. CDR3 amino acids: CASSLGGDRGREQYF. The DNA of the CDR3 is TGCGCCAGCAGCTTGGGTGGAGACAGGGGGCGGGAGCAGTACTTC.